This T cell receptor (beta chain) was identified during a study of tumor and adjacent non-tumor tissue in lung cancer (dated by TCRdb to 2017 to 2018). Broadly, across the study: Patients with adenocarcinoma (roughly 12), squamous cell carcinoma (2) and small cell lung cancer (1) were included in the cohort. Ages among the roughly 15 patients ranged from about 30 to 80 years, there were 10 men and 5 women, and disease was at TNM stage I to III. Sequencing produced about 120,000,000 productive TCRbeta reads in total, an average of about 3.8 million reads per sample. The study compared bulk TCRbeta repertoires between lung tumor tissue and matched distant non-tumor lung tissue from about 14 lung cancer patients. Around 30 paired specimens, one tumor and one normal lung sample per patient, were profiled by TCRbeta CDR3 sequencing.

Here is what the overall study found, with its caveats: Peripheral blood was not sequenced, so blood TCRbeta repertoires were not examined in the lung cancer patients of the study. TCR diversity was significantly higher in younger patients, and higher tumor TCR diversity was associated with shorter overall and disease-free survival. The sequencing platform is not named in the methods, and unique molecular identifiers are not mentioned. A significantly larger cumulative share of the repertoire was made up by the top 100 clones in normal lung than in tumor tissue. TCR diversity (inverse Simpson) was significantly higher in tumor than in normal lung tissue (around 450 vs 150, P = 0.0075, Mann-Whitney U test). With only about 14 patients in the cohort, the authors noted that larger samples and more detailed clinical data are needed.

RNA was isolated from bulk unsorted tissue, and RNA quality was assessed with a NanoDrop ND-1000 and an Agilent 2100. Normal lung samples were distant non-tumor tissue taken more than 3 cm from the tumor edge. The donors were newly diagnosed lung cancer patients admitted for thoracic surgery in China from August to November 2014 who had not received prior chemotherapy. The study excluded patients who had received radiotherapy or chemotherapy before or who had another cancer at the same time. Surgical tissue pieces of roughly 1-2.2 cm3 were preserved in RNAlater solution and were kept at -80 degrees C until use. Remarks on this clonotype: The specificity of this receptor is unknown. Its ends do not fully match the called genes, so a read error is possible.

The CDR1 and CDR2 encoded by the germline V gene are LGHNA and YNFKEQ. Including cysteine and phenylalanine, the CDR3 has 17 amino acids. CDR3 DNA is the only sequence kept; it has 51 bases, read in frame from the first base. Library method: multiplex PCR. Sequenced on an Illumina HiSeq 2500. TCRbeta libraries were constructed through three rounds of nested PCR with primers (Table S4) according to protocols adapted from ARM-PCR. Before sequencing, PCR products in the 200-500 bp range were cut out of the gel and cleaned up using the QIAquick gel extraction kit. The authors' analysis ran thus. Reads were cleaned with Trimmomatic, merged with FLASH into complete CDR3 sequences, and assigned to V(D)J germline segments with MiTCR. Clonal diversity was computed as the inverse Simpson's index with VDJtools. In-frame sequences lacking a premature stop codon were counted as productive reads. TCRdb applied fastp at Q25 and MiXCR to the public reads, then kept only in-frame beta chains. Each record represents a unique CDR3 protein, reported with the most common genes and DNA among its rows. The V and J calls reflect TCRdb's pipeline rather than the authors' work. This sample gives 80,000 to 130,000 distinct CDR3 sequences in total; 65% of them show up just once. The ten largest clones take up approximately 19% of the sample.

Input material: distant non-tumor lung tissue. Here the chain combines TRBV4-2 and TRBJ1-4, with TRBD1 matching 7 junction bases. This sequence was found in a man under 40 with non-small cell lung cancer. The nucleotides read TGTGCTAGCAGCCAGGGACAGTGGCCTGGGACTAATGAAAAACTGTTTTTT. Protein translation: CASSQGQWPGTNEKLFF.